Included here is one T cell receptor (beta chain) sequence, with context. Its antigen is not known. Profiled with immunoSEQ multiplex PCR; TCRdb holds only in-frame clones, not every one. The sample includes about 14,000 clones, under 90% of them seen just once. The data were taken from a study of T cell clonotyping in hematopoietic cell transplantation. Study findings and constraints: Without cell sorting, CD4 versus CD8 contributions remain unresolved. Few recipient clonotypes overlapped donors; over 97% were de novo at given depth.

The CDR3 runs to 10 residues. Deletions cut 6 bases from V and 12 bases from J, with 12 bases between. Germline values: CDR1 LGHNT, CDR2 FRNRAP. The chain joins TRBV12-5 to TRBJ2-7; D is possibly TRBD1 (6 bases). The sample here was PBMCs, taken 100 days after allogeneic stem cell transplant. This TCR derives from a male patient aged 50 to 59 who had an allogeneic stem cell transplant from an unrelated donor, so T cells may come from the graft donor. Some clones in this sample may be carry-over from other donors' samples. CDR3 region: CASGGAESYF. The DNA of the CDR3 is TGTGCTAGTGGGGGGGCGGAGTCGTACTTC. Based on the CDR3 plus reference TRBV12-5 and TRBJ2-7, the full variable domain is DARVTQTPRHKVTEMGQEVTMRCQPILGHNTVFWYRQTMMQGLELLAYFRNRAPLDDSGMPKDRFSAEMPDATLATLKIQPSEPRDSAVYFCASGGAESYFGPGTRLTVT.